This TCR beta chain was identified in a study of Ad26.COV2.S vaccination and SARS-CoV-2 variants. Assay used: immunoSEQ multiplex PCR; TCRdb lists only in-frame clones, some missing. The sample contains about 350,000 clones, 85% of which appear only once. This sample's treatment: around 19 received Ad26.COV2.S at low or high dose, single or two shots; roughly five received placebo; per-sample allocation not given. Collection of samples fell on day 63 after the first vaccine or placebo injection. From germline, CDR1 is SGHDN and CDR2 FVKESK. V was pared by 1 base and J by 9 bases, with 7 bases between. The CDR3 length is 13 residues.

Specimen: peripheral blood, collected in a trial of Ad26.COV2.S vaccine versus placebo. The source of this sequence is a person between 18 and 59 years old who received the Ad26.COV2.S COVID-19 vaccine or a placebo. This chain connects TRBV14 to TRBJ1-6; D is unresolved. The CDR3 protein is CASSQVGGSPLHF. In DNA, the CDR3 is TGTGCCAGCAGCCAAGTCGGTGGTTCACCCCTCCACTTT.